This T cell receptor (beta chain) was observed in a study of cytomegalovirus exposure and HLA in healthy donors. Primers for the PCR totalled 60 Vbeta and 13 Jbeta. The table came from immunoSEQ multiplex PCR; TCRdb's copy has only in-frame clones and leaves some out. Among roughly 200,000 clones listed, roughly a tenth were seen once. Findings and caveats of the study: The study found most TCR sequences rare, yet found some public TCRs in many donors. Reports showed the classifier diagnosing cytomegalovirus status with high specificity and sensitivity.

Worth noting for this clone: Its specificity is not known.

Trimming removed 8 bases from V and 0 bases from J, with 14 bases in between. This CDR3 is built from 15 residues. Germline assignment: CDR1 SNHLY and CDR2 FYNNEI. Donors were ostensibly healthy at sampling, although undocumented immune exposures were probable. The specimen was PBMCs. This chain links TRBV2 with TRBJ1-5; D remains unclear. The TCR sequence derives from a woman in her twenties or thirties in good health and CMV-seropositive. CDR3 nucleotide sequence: TGTGCCAGCCGCCTAATCCCCTCTAGCAATCAGCCCCAGCATTTT. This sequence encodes CASRLIPSSNQPQHF.